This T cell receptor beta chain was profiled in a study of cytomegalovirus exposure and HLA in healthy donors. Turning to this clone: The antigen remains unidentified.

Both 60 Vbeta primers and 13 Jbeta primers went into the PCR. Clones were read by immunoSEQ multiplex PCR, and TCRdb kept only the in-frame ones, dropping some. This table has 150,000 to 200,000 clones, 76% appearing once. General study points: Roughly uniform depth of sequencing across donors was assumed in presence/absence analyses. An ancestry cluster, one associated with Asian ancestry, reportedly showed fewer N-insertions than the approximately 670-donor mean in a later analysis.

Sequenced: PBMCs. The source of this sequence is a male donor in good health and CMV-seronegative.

The CDR3 sequence: CASSVVGDWQETQYF. CDR3 coding DNA: TGTGCCAGCAGCGTAGTGGGGGACTGGCAAGAGACCCAGTACTTC. The chain couples TRBV9 to TRBJ2-5; D may be TRBD2 (6 bases). The V gene's germline CDR1 is SGDLS and CDR2 YYNGEE. The CDR3 has 15 amino acids. V was clipped by 0 bases and J by 2 bases, with 11 bases between them.